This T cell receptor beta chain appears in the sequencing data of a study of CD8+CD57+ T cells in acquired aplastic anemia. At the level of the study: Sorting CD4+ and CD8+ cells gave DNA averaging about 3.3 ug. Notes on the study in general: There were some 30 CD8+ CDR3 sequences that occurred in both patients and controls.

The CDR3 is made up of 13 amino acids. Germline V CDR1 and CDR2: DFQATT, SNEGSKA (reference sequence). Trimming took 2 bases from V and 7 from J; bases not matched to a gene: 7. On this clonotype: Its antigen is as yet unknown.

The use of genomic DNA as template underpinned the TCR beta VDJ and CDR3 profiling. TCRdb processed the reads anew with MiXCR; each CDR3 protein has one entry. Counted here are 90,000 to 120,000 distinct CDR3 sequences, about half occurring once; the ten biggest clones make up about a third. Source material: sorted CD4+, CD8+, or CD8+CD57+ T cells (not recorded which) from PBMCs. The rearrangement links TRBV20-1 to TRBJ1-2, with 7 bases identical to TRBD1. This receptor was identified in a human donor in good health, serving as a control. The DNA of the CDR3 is TGCAGTGCTAGATACCAGGGGGGCGCTGGCTACACCTTC. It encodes CSARYQGGAGYTF.